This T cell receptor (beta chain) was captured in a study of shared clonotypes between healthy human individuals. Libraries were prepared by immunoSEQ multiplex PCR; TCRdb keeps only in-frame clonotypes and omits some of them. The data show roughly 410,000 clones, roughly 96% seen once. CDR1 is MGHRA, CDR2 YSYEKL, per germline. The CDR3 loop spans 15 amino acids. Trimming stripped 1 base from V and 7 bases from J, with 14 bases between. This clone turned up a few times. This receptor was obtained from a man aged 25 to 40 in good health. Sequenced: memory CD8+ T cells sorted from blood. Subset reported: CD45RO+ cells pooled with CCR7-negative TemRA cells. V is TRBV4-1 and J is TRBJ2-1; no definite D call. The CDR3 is CASSQVLVSGNEQFF. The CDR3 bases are TGCGCCAGCAGCCAAGTGCTAGTGAGTGGAAATGAGCAGTTCTTC.